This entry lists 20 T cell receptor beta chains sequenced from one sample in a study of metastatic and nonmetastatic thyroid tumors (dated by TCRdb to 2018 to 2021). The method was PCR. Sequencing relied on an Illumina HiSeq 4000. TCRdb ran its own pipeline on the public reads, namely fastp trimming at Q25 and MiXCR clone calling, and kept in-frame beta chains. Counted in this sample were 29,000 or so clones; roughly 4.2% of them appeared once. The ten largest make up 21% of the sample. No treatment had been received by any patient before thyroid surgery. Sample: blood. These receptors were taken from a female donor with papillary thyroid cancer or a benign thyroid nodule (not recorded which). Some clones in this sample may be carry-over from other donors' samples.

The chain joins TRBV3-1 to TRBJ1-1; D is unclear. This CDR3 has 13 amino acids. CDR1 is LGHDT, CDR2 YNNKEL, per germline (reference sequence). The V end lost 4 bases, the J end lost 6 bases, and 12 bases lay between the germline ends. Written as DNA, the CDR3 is TGTGCCAGCAGCCGGGGTATTCGGGCTGAAGCTTTCTTT. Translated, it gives CASSRGIRAEAFF.

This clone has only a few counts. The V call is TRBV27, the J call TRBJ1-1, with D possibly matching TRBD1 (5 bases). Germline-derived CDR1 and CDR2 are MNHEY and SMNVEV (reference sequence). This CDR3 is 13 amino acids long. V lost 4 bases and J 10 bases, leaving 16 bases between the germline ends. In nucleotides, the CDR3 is TGTGCCAGCAGTTCGGGGACGGGTGGGGCAGCTTTCTTT. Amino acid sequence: CASSSGTGGAAFF.

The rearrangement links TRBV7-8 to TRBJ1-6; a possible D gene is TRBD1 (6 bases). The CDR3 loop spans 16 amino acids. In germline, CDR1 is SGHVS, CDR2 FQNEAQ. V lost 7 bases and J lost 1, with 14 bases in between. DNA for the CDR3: TGTGCCAGCAACGCGCAAACAGGGTCCTATAATTCACCCCTCCACTTT. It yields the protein CASNAQTGSYNSPLHF.

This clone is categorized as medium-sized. CDR3 nucleotides: TGTGCCAGCACCGTGGAGGGCTCTGGGGCCAACGTCCTGACTTTC. As protein: CASTVEGSGANVLTF. The rearrangement joins TRBV6-1 to TRBJ2-6, with D perhaps matching TRBD2 (6 bases). CDR3 length: 15 amino acids. Germline V gene sequence: CDR1 MNHNS, CDR2 SASEGT. V was shortened by 7 bases and J by 0 bases, with 10 bases between the two germline ends.

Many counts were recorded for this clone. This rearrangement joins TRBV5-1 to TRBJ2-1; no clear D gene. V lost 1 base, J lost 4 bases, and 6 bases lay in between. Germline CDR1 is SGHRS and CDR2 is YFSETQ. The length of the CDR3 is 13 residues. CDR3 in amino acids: CASSLKGYNEQFF. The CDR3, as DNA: TGCGCCAGCAGCTTGAAGGGTTACAATGAGCAGTTCTTC.

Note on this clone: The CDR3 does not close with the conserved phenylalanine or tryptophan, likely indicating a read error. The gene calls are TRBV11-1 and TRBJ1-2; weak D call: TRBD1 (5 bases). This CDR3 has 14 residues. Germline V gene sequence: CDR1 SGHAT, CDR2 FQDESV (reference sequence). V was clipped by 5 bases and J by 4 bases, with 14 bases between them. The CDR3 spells CASSAPGRAYGYTI. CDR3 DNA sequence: TGTGCCAGCAGCGCTCCAGGGCGCGCCTATGGCTACACCATC.

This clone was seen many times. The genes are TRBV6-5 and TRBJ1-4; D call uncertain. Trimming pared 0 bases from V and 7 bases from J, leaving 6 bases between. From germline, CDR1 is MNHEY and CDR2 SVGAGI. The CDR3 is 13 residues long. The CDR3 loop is CASSYSSGEKLFF. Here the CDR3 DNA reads TGTGCCAGCAGTTACTCGTCCGGTGAAAAACTGTTTTTT.

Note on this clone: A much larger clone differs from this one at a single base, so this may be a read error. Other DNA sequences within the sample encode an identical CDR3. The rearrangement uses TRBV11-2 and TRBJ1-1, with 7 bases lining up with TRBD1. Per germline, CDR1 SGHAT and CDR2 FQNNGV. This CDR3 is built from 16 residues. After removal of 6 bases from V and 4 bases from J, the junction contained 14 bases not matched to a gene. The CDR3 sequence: CASSLGTALGPTEAFF. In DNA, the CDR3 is TGTGCCAGCAGTTTGGGGACAGCCTTAGGGCCCACTGAAGCTTTCTTT.

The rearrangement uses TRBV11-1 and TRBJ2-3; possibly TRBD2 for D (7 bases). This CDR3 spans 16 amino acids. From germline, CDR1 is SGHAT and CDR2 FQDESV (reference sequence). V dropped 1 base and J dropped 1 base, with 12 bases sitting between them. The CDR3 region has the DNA TGTGCCAGCAGCTTAGGGGGGGGGCAAGGCACAGATACGCAGTATTTT. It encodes CASSLGGGQGTDTQYF.

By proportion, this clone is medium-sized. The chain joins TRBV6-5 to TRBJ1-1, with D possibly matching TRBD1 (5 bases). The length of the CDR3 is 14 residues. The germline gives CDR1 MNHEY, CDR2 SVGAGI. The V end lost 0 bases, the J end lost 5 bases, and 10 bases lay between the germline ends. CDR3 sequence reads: CASSYSPRGTEAFF. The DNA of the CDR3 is TGTGCCAGCAGTTACTCACCGAGGGGAACTGAAGCTTTCTTT.

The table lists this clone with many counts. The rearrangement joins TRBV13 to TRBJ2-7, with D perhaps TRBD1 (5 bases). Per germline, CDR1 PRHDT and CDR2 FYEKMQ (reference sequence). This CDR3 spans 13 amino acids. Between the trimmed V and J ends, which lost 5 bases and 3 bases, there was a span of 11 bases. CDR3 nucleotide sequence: TGTGCCAGCAGCGTCGGGCAGGGCTACGAGCAGTACTTC. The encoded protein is CASSVGQGYEQYF.

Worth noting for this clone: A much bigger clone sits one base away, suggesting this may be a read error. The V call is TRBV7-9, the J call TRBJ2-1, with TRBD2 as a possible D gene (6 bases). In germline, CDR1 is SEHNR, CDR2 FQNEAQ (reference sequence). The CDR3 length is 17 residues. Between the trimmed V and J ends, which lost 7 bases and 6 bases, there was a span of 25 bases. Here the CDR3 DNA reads TGTGCCAGCAACCGTACCTTCGCGGGACCCTTTAGCAATGAGCAGTTCTTC. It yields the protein CASNRTFAGPFSNEQFF.

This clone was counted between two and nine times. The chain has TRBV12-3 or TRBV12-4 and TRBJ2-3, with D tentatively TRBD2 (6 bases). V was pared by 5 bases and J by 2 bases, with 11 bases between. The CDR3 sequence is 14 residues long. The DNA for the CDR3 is TGTGCCAGCAGTGACGGGGGTGCCACAGATACGCAGTATTTT. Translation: CASSDGGATDTQYF.

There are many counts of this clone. CDR3 in DNA: TGTGCCAGCAGTCCCGGGACTAGCGGGAACACCGGGGAGCTGTTTTTT. This gives the protein CASSPGTSGNTGELFF. This chain uses TRBV2 with TRBJ2-2, with 11 bases lining up with TRBD2. V trimming: 5 bases; J trimming: 1 base; junction bases outside the gene matches: 3. The CDR3 loop spans 16 amino acids. CDR1 is SNHLY and CDR2 is FYNNEI in the germline V gene.

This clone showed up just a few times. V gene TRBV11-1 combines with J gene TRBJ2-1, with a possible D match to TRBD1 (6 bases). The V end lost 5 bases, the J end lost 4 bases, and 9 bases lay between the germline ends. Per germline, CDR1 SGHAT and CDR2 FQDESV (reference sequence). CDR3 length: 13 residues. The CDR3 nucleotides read TGTGCCAGCAGCCTGACAGGATACAATGAGCAGTTCTTC. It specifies CASSLTGYNEQFF.

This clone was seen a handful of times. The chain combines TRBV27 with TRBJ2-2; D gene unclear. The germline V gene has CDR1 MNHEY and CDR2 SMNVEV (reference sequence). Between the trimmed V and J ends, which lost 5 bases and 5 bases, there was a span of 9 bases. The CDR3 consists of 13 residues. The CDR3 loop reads CASSTLVTGELFF. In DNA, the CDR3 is TGTGCCAGCAGTACCTTAGTAACCGGGGAGCTGTTTTTT.

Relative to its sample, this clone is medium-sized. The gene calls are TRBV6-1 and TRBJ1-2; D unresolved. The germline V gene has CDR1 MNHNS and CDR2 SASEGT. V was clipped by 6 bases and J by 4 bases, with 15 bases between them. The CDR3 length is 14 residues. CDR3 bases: TGTGCCAGCAGGGATGTTAAGTCCCGCTATGGCTACACCTTC. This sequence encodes CASRDVKSRYGYTF.

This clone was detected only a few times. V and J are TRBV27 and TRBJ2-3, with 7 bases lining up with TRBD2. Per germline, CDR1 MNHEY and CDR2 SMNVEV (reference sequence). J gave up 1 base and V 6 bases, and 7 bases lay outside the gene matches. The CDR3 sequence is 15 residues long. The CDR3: CASSSGKAGTDTQYF. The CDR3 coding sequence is TGTGCCAGCAGCAGCGGGAAGGCGGGCACAGATACGCAGTATTTT.

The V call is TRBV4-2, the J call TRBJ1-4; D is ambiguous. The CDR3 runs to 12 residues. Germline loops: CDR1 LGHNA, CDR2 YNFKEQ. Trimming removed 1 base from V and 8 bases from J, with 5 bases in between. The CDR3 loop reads CASSQGAEKLFF. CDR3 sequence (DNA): TGTGCCAGCAGCCAAGGAGCCGAAAAACTGTTTTTT.

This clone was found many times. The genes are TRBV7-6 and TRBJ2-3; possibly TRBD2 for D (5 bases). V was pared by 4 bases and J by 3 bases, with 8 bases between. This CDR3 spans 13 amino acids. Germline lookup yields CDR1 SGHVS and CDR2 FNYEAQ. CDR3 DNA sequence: TGTGCCAGCAGCTCTGAGCGGACAGATACGCAGTATTTT. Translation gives CASSSERTDTQYF.